The entry below gives a single T cell receptor (beta chain) sequence along with its context. CDR1 PRHDT and CDR2 FYEKMQ come from the germline V gene (reference sequence). V lost 1 base to trimming and J lost 4 bases, with 14 bases between them. This CDR3 is built from 16 residues. This sample was taken from a study of OX40 agonist ivuxolimab in advanced cancers. Study-wide context: Patients got intravenous ivuxolimab at 0.01 to 10 mg/kg every 2 weeks.

The protocol was immunoSEQ multiplex PCR, while the TCRdb copy is restricted to in-frame clones and leaves out a portion. In the table there are tens of thousands of clones, under 85% of which are singletons. The sample in question was CD4+ or CD8+ T cells sorted from blood, obtained in a trial of the OX40 agonist ivuxolimab. This receptor was obtained from an adult with an advanced solid tumor such as melanoma, head and neck, liver or kidney cancer. The rearrangement links TRBV13 to TRBJ1-3, with D perhaps matching TRBD1 (6 bases). Written as DNA, the CDR3 is TGTGCCAGCAGCTTAGAGGGCAGGGGCTTCGGAAACACCATATATTTT. The encoded protein is CASSLEGRGFGNTIYF.